This TCR beta chain was sequenced in a study of T cell changes during pregnancy in multiple sclerosis. In germline, CDR1 is MNHNS, CDR2 SASEGT. V shed 2 bases and J shed 0 bases, with 11 bases lying between them. The CDR3 contains 16 residues. This clone occurred a few times. Libraries were prepared by immunoSEQ multiplex PCR; TCRdb keeps only in-frame clonotypes and omits some of them. The data contain around 50,000 clones, around nine tenths of them singletons. The clonotype originates from a female donor with multiple sclerosis, enrolled in a pregnancy study. V and J are TRBV6-1 and TRBJ1-3; D uncertain. Source: CD4+ T cells from peripheral blood mononuclear cells, taken in the third trimester of pregnancy. Here the CDR3 DNA reads TGTGCCAGCAGTGAAAGAATACTGCGCTCTGGAAACACCATATATTTT. Amino acids: CASSERILRSGNTIYF.